This entry lists 21 T cell receptor beta chains sequenced from one sample in a study of spatial heterogeneity in lung cancer. Time point described: blood at routine non-recurrence follow-up after resection. MiXCR was run by TCRdb on the 5' RACE reads, yielding one entry per CDR3 protein. The data show fewer than 100,000 distinct CDR3 sequences, 15% to 20% seen once. Material: PBMCs, obtained at follow-up. The receptor source for this set is a male donor with early-stage non-small cell lung cancer.

The rearrangement uses TRBV2 and TRBJ1-5, with a tentative D call TRBD1 (5 bases). Trimming removed 6 bases at V and 1 base at J, with 10 bases between. The CDR3 is made up of 14 amino acids. Germline-derived CDR1 and CDR2 are SNHLY and FYNNEI. The CDR3 DNA reads as TGTGCCAGCAGGGGGGGAGGGAGCAATCAGCCCCAGCATTTT. Its protein product is CASRGGGSNQPQHF.

The rearrangement joins TRBV19 to TRBJ2-2; maybe TRBD1 (6 bases). V shed 3 bases and J shed 0 bases, with 14 bases lying between them. This CDR3 has 17 amino acids. Per the germline V gene, CDR1 is LNHDA and CDR2 is SQIVND (reference sequence). The CDR3 loop is CASSIFAGATNTGELFF. Here the CDR3 DNA reads TGTGCCAGTAGTATTTTCGCAGGGGCGACGAACACCGGGGAGCTGTTTTTT. Full variable domain (rest looked up from reference TRBV19 and TRBJ2-2): DGGITQSPKYLFRKEGQNVTLSCEQNLNHDAMYWYRQDPGQGLRLIYYSQIVNDFQKGDIAEGYSVSREKKESFPLTVTSAQKNPTAFYLCASSIFAGATNTGELFFGEGSRLTVL.

This clonotype was seen ten or more times. The chain employs TRBV20-1 and TRBJ2-5; 10 bases are shared with TRBD1. Trimming cost V 6 bases and J 7 bases; bases outside gene matches: 8. CDR1 is DFQATT, CDR2 SNEGSKA, per germline (reference sequence). This CDR3 has 13 residues. CDR3 sequence: CSARTGTGATQYF. CDR3 sequence (DNA): TGCAGTGCGCGGACCGGGACAGGGGCGACCCAGTACTTC.

The chain uses TRBV7-3 and TRBJ1-1; D may be TRBD1 (5 bases). V dropped 5 bases and J dropped 11 bases, with 15 bases sitting between them. Germline values: CDR1 SGHTA, CDR2 FQGTGA. The CDR3 is 12 amino acids. The CDR3 DNA reads as TGTGCCAGCAGCCCTGGGGGTGGGGTGGCTTTCTTT. Translated, it gives CASSPGGGVAFF. Variable domain in full (rest from reference TRBV7-3 and TRBJ1-1): GAGVSQTPSNKVTEKGKYVELRCDPISGHTALYWYRQSLGQGPEFLIYFQGTGAADDSGLPNDRFFAVRPEGSVSTLKIQRTERGDSAVYLCASSPGGGVAFFGQGTRLTVV.

This chain links TRBV2 with TRBJ2-3; 12 nucleotides agree with TRBD2. This CDR3 has 11 amino acids. In germline, CDR1 is SNHLY, CDR2 FYNNEI. After removal of 6 bases from V and 11 bases from J, the junction contained 0 bases not matched to a gene. This CDR3 is CASRLAGGQYF. In DNA form, the CDR3 reads TGTGCCAGCAGACTAGCGGGGGGGCAGTATTTT.

Details on this clonotype: Given a much more abundant clone one base away, this may be a read error. The chain couples TRBV24-1 to TRBJ2-3; D might be TRBD2 (5 bases). CDR1 is KGHDR and CDR2 is SFDVKD in the germline V gene. This CDR3 spans 16 amino acids. V was cut by 5 bases and J by 4 bases, with 18 bases left in between. The CDR3 nucleotides are TGTGCCACCAGTGGAGCCACAACTAGGCCCTCAGATACGCAGTATTTT. As protein: CATSGATTRPSDTQYF.

With respect to this clonotype: The junction shows a germline mismatch at one end, possibly a read error. This chain uses TRBV20-1 with TRBJ2-7; the D call may be TRBD1 or TRBD2 (5 bases each). Per the germline V gene, CDR1 is DFQATT and CDR2 is SNEGSKA (reference sequence). This CDR3 has 15 residues. The CDR3 is CRARGRDGTNYEQYF. The CDR3 DNA reads TGCCGTGCTAGAGGCCGGGACGGAACTAACTACGAGCAGTACTTC.

This clonotype was counted a few times. Here the CDR3 DNA reads TGTGCCAGCTCACTATCTGTCTTATCAACCAATCAGCCCCAGCATTTT. This translates into CASSLSVLSTNQPQHF. V gene TRBV18 combines with J gene TRBJ1-5; no reliable D call. The germline V gene encodes CDR1 KGHSH and CDR2 LQKENI. There are 16 residues in the CDR3. V shed 4 bases and J shed 3 bases, with 16 bases lying between them.

This clonotype was counted ten times or more. This chain joins TRBV6-1 and TRBJ2-3, with TRBD1 matching 7 bases. CDR3 length equals 16 residues. Germline V lookup: CDR1 MNHNS, CDR2 SASEGT. J was trimmed by 4 bases and V by 5 bases; bases with no gene match: 12. As DNA, the CDR3 is TGTGCCAGCAGTACCTACAGGGGTTTAGGCGCAGATACGCAGTATTTT. It specifies CASSTYRGLGADTQYF.

The chain uses TRBV24-1 and TRBJ2-1, with D maybe TRBD1 (5 bases). Trimming cost V 4 bases and J 1 base, with 7 bases left between them. CDR1 KGHDR and CDR2 SFDVKD come from the germline V gene. This CDR3 spans 14 amino acids. This chain's CDR3 is CATSEQASYNEQFF. The DNA of the CDR3 is TGTGCCACCAGTGAACAGGCTTCCTACAATGAGCAGTTCTTC.

This clonotype was seen only a few times. The rearrangement joins TRBV27 to TRBJ2-2; 14 bases fit TRBD2. CDR1 is MNHEY, CDR2 SMNVEV, per germline (reference sequence). This CDR3 has 17 amino acids. V dropped 7 bases and J dropped 2; count of bases not matched to a gene: 6. Here the CDR3 reads CASTGLAGAPNTGELFF. CDR3 sequence (DNA): TGTGCCAGCACGGGACTAGCGGGAGCCCCAAACACCGGGGAGCTGTTTTTT.

J is TRBJ2-5 and V is TRBV20-1; D possibly corresponds to TRBD2 (6 bases). This CDR3 spans 12 amino acids. CDR1 DFQATT and CDR2 SNEGSKA come from the germline V gene (reference sequence). V was pared by 6 bases and J by 5 bases, with 13 bases between. The CDR3 loop is CSAFGSAETQYF. The CDR3 DNA sequence: TGCAGTGCCTTCGGGAGTGCTGAGACCCAGTACTTC.

This rearrangement joins TRBV30 to TRBJ2-7; D is possibly TRBD2 (6 bases). The germline V and J ends were trimmed by 4 bases and 3 bases, with 16 bases remaining between them. Germline values: CDR1 GTSNPN, CDR2 SVGIG (reference sequence). The length of the CDR3 is 14 residues. The CDR3 sequence: CAWMPGENLYEQYF. For the CDR3, the DNA is TGTGCCTGGATGCCGGGAGAGAACCTCTACGAGCAGTACTTC.

This rearrangement joins TRBV12-3 or TRBV12-4 to TRBJ2-7; unclear D gene. There are 13 residues in the CDR3. V lost 3 bases and J 3 bases, leaving 9 bases between the germline ends. CDR3 sequence reads: CASSFHESYEQYF. The DNA for the CDR3 is TGTGCCAGCAGTTTTCACGAGAGCTACGAGCAGTACTTC.

This clonotype was observed a handful of times. The rearrangement links TRBV7-2 to TRBJ2-5, with D uncertain. Germline assignment: CDR1 SGHTA and CDR2 FQGNSA. The CDR3 length is 15 residues. V lost 1 base and J lost 1, with 10 bases in between. The CDR3 reads CASSLGYTSQETQYF. In DNA form, the CDR3 reads TGTGCCAGCAGCTTAGGTTACACCTCCCAAGAGACCCAGTACTTC.

This clonotype was seen a few times. This chain joins TRBV27 and TRBJ2-6; D may be TRBD2 (5 bases). The V and J ends lost 5 bases and 0 bases respectively, with 8 bases between them. Looked up from germline, CDR1 is MNHEY and CDR2 is SMNVEV (reference sequence). The CDR3 runs 15 residues. The CDR3 DNA reads TGTGCCAGCAGTCCGGGGAACTCTGGGGCCAACGTCCTGACTTTC. Encoded protein: CASSPGNSGANVLTF.

The table lists this clonotype with a few counts. The V call is TRBV27, the J call TRBJ2-5; D gene unclear. Germline-derived CDR1 and CDR2 are MNHEY and SMNVEV (reference sequence). The CDR3 is 13 residues long. V was pared by 3 bases and J by 7 bases, with 12 bases between. The CDR3 is CASSFDSRVTQYF. The CDR3 region has the DNA TGTGCCAGCAGTTTCGACTCCCGAGTGACCCAGTACTTC.

The rearrangement uses TRBV15 and TRBJ2-1; 8 bases map to TRBD2. The CDR3 has 15 amino acids. V gave up 0 bases and J gave up 9 bases; unmatched junction bases: 7. Per germline, CDR1 LNHNV and CDR2 YYDKDF (reference sequence). The CDR3 reads CATSRDRTSQGEQFF. Written as DNA, the CDR3 is TGTGCCACCAGCAGAGATCGGACTAGCCAGGGTGAGCAGTTCTTC.

This clonotype showed up just a few times. The chain links TRBV19 to TRBJ1-1; D not resolved. This CDR3 is 11 amino acids long. Germline assignment: CDR1 LNHDA and CDR2 SQIVND (reference sequence). V was pared by 2 bases and J by 4 bases, with 2 bases between. The CDR3 nucleotides read TGTGCCAGTAGTATATTCACTGAAGCTTTCTTT. Its protein product is CASSIFTEAFF. Looking up the rest from reference TRBV19 and TRBJ1-1 gives the full variable domain: DGGITQSPKYLFRKEGQNVTLSCEQNLNHDAMYWYRQDPGQGLRLIYYSQIVNDFQKGDIAEGYSVSREKKESFPLTVTSAQKNPTAFYLCASSIFTEAFFGQGTRLTVV.

This clonotype was seen once. The V and J genes are TRBV5-1 and TRBJ1-1; D gene uncertain. V was shortened by 0 bases and J by 0 bases, with 6 bases between the two germline ends. Germline V lookup: CDR1 SGHRS, CDR2 YFSETQ. The length of the CDR3 is 14 residues. CDR3 sequence (DNA): TGCGCCAGCAGCTTGGTACTAATGAACACTGAAGCTTTCTTT. Protein product: CASSLVLMNTEAFF. Variable domain in full (rest from reference TRBV5-1 and TRBJ1-1): KAGVTQTPRYLIKTRGQQVTLSCSPISGHRSVSWYQQTPGQGLQFLFEYFSETQRNKGNFPGRFSGRQFSNSRSEMNVSTLELGDSALYLCASSLVLMNTEAFFGQGTRLTVV.

The table lists this clonotype with a few counts. The chain recombines TRBV20-1 with TRBJ2-3, with D hard to call. The V gene's germline CDR1 is DFQATT and CDR2 SNEGSKA (reference sequence). The CDR3 has 11 amino acids. Trimming cost V 4 bases and J 2 bases, with 4 bases left between them. Here the CDR3 reads CSAIFTDTQYF. CDR3 sequence (DNA): TGCAGTGCTATTTTCACAGATACGCAGTATTTT.